This record looks at one T cell receptor (beta chain) sequence and its context. The antigen is unknown. A multiplex PCR was run with 60 Vbeta primers and 13 Jbeta primers. Assay: immunoSEQ multiplex PCR; the TCRdb copy retains only in-frame clones and omits some. The sample includes 150,000 to 180,000 clones, around 80% of them seen just once. The data stem from a study of cytomegalovirus exposure and HLA in healthy donors. J was trimmed by 2 bases and V by 5 bases; bases with no gene match: 10. The CDR3 is 19 amino acids. Germline-derived CDR1 and CDR2 are ENHRY and SYGVKD. Study results and limitations: Cytomegalovirus-associated TCR beta chains were listed, numbering 150 to 200.

This chain uses TRBV10-3 with TRBJ2-3; TRBD2 matches at 16 bases. The sample comprised PBMCs. This TCR came from a woman aged 40 to 55 in good health and CMV-seronegative. The CDR3: CAISSYPGLAGGDTDTQYF. The CDR3 DNA reads TGTGCCATCAGTTCCTACCCGGGACTAGCGGGGGGGGACACAGATACGCAGTATTTT.